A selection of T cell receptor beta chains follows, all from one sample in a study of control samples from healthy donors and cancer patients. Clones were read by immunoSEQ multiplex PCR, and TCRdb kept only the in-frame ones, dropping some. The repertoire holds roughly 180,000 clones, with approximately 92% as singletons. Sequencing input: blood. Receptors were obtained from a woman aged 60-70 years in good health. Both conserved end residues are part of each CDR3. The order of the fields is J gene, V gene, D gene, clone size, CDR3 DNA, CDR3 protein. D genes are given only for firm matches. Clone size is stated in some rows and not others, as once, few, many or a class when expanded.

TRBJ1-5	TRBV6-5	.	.	TGTGCCAGCAGTTACTCAACAGGGAAGGGTCAGCCCCAGCATTTT	CASSYSTGKGQPQHF
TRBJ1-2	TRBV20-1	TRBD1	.	TGCAGTACCCCAGGGGGCTATGGCTACACCTTC	CSTPGGYGYTF
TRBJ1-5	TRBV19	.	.	TGTGCCAGTAGTATAGGTAATAGCAATCAGCCCCAGCATTTT	CASSIGNSNQPQHF
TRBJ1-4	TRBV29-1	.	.	TGCAGCGCCGGGACCGTAATGAAAAGCCTGTTTTTT	CSAGTVMKSLFF
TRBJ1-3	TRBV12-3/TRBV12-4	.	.	TGTGCCAGCAGTTTATTAGGAAACACCATATATTTT	CASSLLGNTIYF
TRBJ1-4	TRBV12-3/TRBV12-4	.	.	TGTGCCAGCAGTTTTCAAAGCAATGAAAAACTGTTTTTT	CASSFQSNEKLFF
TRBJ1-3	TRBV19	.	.	TGTGCCAGTAGTATGAAACGCTCTGGAAACACCATATATTTT	CASSMKRSGNTIYF
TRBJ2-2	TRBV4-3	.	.	TGCGCCAGCAGCCAAGTACCAAGGGGCACCGGGGAGCTGTTTTTT	CASSQVPRGTGELFF
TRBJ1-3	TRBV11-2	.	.	TGTGCCAGCAGCCCGCGTGGACAGATCTCTGGAAACACCATATATTTT	CASSPRGQISGNTIYF
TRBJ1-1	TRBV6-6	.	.	TGTGCCAGCAGTTACGAAGGTCTGAACACTGAAGCTTTCTTT	CASSYEGLNTEAFF
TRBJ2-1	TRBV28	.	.	TGTGCCACTTGGGACGCGACTAATGAGCAGTTCTTC	CATWDATNEQFF
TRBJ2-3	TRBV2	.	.	TGTGCCAGCAGGGGGTTGCACACGGAATCTACGCAGTATTTT	CASRGLHTESTQYF
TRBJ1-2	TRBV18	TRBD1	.	TGTGCCAGCTCTCCAGGGGGAGACTATGGCTACACCTTC	CASSPGGDYGYTF
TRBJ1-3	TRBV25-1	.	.	TGTGCCAGCAGTGACGTGGGCTACTCTGGAAACACCATATATTTT	CASSDVGYSGNTIYF
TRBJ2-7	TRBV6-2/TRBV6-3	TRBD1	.	TGTGCCAGCAGTTTTGGTCGACAGGGGGCGTCGGGGCAGTACTTC	CASSFGRQGASGQYF
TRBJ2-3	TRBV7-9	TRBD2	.	TGTGCCAGCAGCCCAGACGGGGGGATAACAGATACGCAGTATTTT	CASSPDGGITDTQYF
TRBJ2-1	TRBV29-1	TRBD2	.	TGCAGCGTTGAGTCGGCGGGGGGTAGTAATGAGCAGTTCTTC	CSVESAGGSNEQFF
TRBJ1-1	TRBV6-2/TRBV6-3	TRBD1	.	TGTGCCAGCAGTGGACAGGGGTGGACTGAAGCTTTCTTT	CASSGQGWTEAFF
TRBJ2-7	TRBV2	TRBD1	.	TGTGCCAGCAGTGAGGGCAGGGGACAGATCTACGAGCAGTACTTC	CASSEGRGQIYEQYF
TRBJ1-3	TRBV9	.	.	TGTGCCAGCAGCGTAGGACACCTGAATGGAAACACCATATATTTT	CASSVGHLNGNTIYF
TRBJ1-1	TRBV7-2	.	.	TGTGCCAGCAGCTTAATCGCGGCAGGTCAGAACCTGAACACTGAAGCTTTCTTT	CASSLIAAGQNLNTEAFF
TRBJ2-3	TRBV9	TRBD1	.	TGTGCCAGCAGCGCCTACGTGACAGGGGCAGATACGCAGTATTTT	CASSAYVTGADTQYF
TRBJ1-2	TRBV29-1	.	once	TGCAGCGCAAACCGGCCGCCGGGGAATGGCTACACCTTC	CSANRPPGNGYTF
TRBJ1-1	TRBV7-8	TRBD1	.	TGTGCCAGCAGCATATACAGGGGAGTCACTGAAGCTTTCTTT	CASSIYRGVTEAFF
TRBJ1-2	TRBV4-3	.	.	TGCGCCAGCAGCCAAGATAGCAGGGGTGCGTATGGCTACACCTTC	CASSQDSRGAYGYTF
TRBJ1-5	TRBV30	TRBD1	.	TGTGCCTGGAGGGACAGGGGTAATCAGCCCCAGCATTTT	CAWRDRGNQPQHF
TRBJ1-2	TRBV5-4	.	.	TGTGCCAGCAGACCGGAGGGGTACTATGGCTACACCTTC	CASRPEGYYGYTF
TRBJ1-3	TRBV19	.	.	TGTGCCAGTAGTACCGCCGGGAGCTCTGGAAACACCATATATTTT	CASSTAGSSGNTIYF
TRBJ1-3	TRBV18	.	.	TGTGCCAGCTCGCGGCAAAGACAGGAGTATACCCCGAGCTTTGGAAACACCATATATTTT	CASSRQRQEYTPSFGNTIYF
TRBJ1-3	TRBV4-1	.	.	TGCGCCAGCAGCCAAGAGGCGTTCTACTCTTCTGGAAACACCATATATTTT	CASSQEAFYSSGNTIYF
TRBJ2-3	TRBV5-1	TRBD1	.	TGCGCCAGCAGCTTATTACAGGGGGAGGCAGATACGCAGTATTTT	CASSLLQGEADTQYF
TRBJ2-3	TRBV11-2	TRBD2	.	TGTGCCAGCTTCCCCTGGGGGCGGGGGGCGGATACGCAGTATTTT	CASFPWGRGADTQYF
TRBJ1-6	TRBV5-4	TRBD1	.	TGTGCCAGCAAAAACGGACAGGACTATAATTCACCCCTCCACTTT	CASKNGQDYNSPLHF
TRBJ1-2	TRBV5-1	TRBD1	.	TGCGCCAGCAGCTTCACCGGGACAGGGGGAAGTGATGGCTACACCTTC	CASSFTGTGGSDGYTF
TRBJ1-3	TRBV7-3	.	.	TGTGCCAGCCCCAATAAAGAGGGAAGCTCTGGAAACACCATATATTTT	CASPNKEGSSGNTIYF
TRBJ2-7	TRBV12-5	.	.	TGTGCTAGTGCCTTGGGCAGGGACTACGAGCAGTACTTC	CASALGRDYEQYF
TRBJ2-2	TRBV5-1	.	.	TGCGCCAGCAGCTTGTTAGCGAACACCGGGGAGCTGTTTTTT	CASSLLANTGELFF
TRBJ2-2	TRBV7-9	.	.	TGTGCCAGCAGCGCCCCATGGGGTAACACCGGGGAGCTGTTTTTT	CASSAPWGNTGELFF
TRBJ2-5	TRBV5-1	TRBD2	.	TGCGCCAGCAGCTCCGGGACTAGCGGGGGGAAAGAGACCCAGTACTTC	CASSSGTSGGKETQYF
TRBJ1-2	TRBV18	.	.	TGTGCCAGCTCACCACCGGACCGTAGTGGCTACACCTTC	CASSPPDRSGYTF
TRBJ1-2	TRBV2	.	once	TGTGCCAGCAGTGAATCCCCTGGGGAGGCCTATGGCTACACCTTC	CASSESPGEAYGYTF
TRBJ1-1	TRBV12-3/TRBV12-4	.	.	TGTGCCAGCAGATCTCAGGGGACTGAAGCTTTCTTT	CASRSQGTEAFF
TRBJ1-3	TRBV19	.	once	TGTGCCAGTAGCCGCGAGACCACGACTCGCTCTGGAAACACCATATATTTT	CASSRETTTRSGNTIYF
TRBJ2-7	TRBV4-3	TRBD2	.	TGCGCCAGCAGCCAAGGGCAAGCGGGGGTCGTTCCCTACGAGCAGTACTTC	CASSQGQAGVVPYEQYF
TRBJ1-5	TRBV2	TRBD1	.	TGTGCCAGCAGACCGACAGGGCCTAATCAGCCCCAGCATTTT	CASRPTGPNQPQHF
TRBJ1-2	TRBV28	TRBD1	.	TGTGCCAGCAGTTTATTTGGTTCAGGGGGCTATTTGGGCTACACCTTC	CASSLFGSGGYLGYTF